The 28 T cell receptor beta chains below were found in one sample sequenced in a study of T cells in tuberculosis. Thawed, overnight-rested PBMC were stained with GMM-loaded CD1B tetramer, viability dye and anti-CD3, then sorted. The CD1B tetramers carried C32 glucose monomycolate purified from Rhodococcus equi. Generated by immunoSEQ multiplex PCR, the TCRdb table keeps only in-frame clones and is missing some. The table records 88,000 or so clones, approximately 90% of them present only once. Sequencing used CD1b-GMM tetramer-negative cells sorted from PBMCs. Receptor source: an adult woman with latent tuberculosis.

CDR3 nucleotides: TGCGCCAGCAGCGAAACTAGCGGGGGTGCTTCTACGCAGTATTTT. Amino acid sequence: CASSETSGGASTQYF. The J gene is TRBJ2-3, the V gene TRBV5-1; the match to TRBD2 covers 11 bases. V trimming: 4 bases; J trimming: 8 bases; junction bases outside the gene matches: 9. The CDR3 spans 15 residues. The germline V gene has CDR1 SGHRS and CDR2 YFSETQ.

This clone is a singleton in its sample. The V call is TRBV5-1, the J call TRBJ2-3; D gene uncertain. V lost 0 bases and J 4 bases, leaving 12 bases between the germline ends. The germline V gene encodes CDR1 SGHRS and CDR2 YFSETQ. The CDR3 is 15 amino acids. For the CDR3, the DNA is TGCGCCAGCAGCTTGGTTTTTGCAAGCCCAGATACGCAGTATTTT. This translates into CASSLVFASPDTQYF. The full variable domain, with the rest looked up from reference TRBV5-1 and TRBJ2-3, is KAGVTQTPRYLIKTRGQQVTLSCSPISGHRSVSWYQQTPGQGLQFLFEYFSETQRNKGNFPGRFSGRQFSNSRSEMNVSTLELGDSALYLCASSLVFASPDTQYFGPGTRLTVL.

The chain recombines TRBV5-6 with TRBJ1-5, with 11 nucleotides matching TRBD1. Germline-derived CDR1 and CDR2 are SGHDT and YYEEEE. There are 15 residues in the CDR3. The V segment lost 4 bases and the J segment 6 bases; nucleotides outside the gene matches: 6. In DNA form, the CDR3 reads TGTGCCAGCAGCCCCGGGACAGGGGGATCTCAGCCCCAGCATTTT. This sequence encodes CASSPGTGGSQPQHF.

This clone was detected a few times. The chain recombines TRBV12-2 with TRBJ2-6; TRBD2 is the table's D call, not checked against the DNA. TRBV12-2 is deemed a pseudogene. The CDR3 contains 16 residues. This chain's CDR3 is CASRLAGGAGANVLTF. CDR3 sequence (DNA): TGTGCAAGTCGCTTAGCCGGCGGGGCCGGGGCCAACGTCCTGACTTTC.

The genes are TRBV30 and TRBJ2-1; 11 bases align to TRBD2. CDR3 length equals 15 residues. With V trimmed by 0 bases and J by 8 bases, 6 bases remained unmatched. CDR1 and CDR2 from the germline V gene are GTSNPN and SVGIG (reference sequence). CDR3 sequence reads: CAWSVGLAGGDEQFF. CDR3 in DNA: TGTGCCTGGAGTGTGGGCCTAGCGGGGGGCGATGAGCAGTTCTTC.

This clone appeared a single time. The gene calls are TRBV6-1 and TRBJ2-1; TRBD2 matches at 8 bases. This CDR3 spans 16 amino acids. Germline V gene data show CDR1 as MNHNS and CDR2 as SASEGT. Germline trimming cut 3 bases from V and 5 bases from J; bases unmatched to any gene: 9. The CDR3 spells CASSDWGGRYDNEQFF. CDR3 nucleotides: TGTGCCAGCAGTGACTGGGGCGGGAGGTATGACAATGAGCAGTTCTTC.

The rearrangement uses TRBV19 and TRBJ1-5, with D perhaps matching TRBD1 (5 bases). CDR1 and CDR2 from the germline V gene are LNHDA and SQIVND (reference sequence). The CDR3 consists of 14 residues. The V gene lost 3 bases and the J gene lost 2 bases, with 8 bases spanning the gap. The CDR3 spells CASSIGRGNQPQHF. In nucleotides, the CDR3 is TGTGCCAGTAGTATTGGCAGGGGCAATCAGCCCCAGCATTTT.

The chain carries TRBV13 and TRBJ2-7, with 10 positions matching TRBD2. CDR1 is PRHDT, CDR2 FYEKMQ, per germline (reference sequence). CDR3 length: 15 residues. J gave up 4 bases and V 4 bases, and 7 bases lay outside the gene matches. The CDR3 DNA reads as TGTGCCAGCAGCTACAGCGGGGGGGGAATATACGAGCAGTACTTC. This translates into CASSYSGGGIYEQYF.

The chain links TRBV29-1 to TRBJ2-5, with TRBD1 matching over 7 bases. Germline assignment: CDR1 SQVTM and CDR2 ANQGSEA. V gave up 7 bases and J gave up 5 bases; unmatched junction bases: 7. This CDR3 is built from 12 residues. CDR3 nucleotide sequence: TGCAGCGCACGGACAGGCGGGGAGACCCAGTACTTC. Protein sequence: CSARTGGETQYF. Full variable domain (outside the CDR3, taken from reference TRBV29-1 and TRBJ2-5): SAVISQKPSRDICQRGTSLTIQCQVDSQVTMMFWYRQQPGQSLTLIATANQGSEATYESGFVIDKFPISRPNLTFSTLTVSNMSPEDSSIYLCSARTGGETQYFGPGTRLLVL.

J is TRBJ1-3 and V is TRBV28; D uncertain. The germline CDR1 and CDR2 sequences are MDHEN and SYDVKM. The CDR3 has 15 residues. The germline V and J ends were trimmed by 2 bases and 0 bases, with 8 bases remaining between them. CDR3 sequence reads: CASSLGGNSGNTIYF. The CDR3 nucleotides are TGTGCCAGCAGTTTAGGAGGTAACTCTGGAAACACCATATATTTT.

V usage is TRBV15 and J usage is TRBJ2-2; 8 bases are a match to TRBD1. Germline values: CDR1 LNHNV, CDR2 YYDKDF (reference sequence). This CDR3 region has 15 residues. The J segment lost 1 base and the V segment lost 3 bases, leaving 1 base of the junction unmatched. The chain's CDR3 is CATSSRGQNTGELFF. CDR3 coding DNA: TGTGCCACCAGCAGCAGGGGGCAGAACACCGGGGAGCTGTTTTTT.

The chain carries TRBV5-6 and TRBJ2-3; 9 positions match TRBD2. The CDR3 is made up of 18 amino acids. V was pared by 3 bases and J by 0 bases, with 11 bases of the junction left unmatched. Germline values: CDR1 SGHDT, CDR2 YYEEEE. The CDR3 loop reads CASSSSYLAGTSTDTQYF. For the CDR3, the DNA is TGTGCCAGCAGCTCCAGCTACCTAGCGGGGACGAGCACAGATACGCAGTATTTT.

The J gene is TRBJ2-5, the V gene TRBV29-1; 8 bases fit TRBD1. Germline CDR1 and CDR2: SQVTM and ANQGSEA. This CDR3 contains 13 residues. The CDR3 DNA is TGCAGTCATGGACAGGGATTAGGAGAGACCCAGTACTTC. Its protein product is CSHGQGLGETQYF.

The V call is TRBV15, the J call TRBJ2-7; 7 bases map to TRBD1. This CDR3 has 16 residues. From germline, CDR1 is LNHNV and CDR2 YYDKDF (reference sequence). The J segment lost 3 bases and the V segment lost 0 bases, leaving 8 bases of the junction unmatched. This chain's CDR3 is CATSRDPGQLNYEQYV. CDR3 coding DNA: TGTGCCACCAGCAGAGATCCGGGACAGCTCAACTACGAGCAGTACGTC.

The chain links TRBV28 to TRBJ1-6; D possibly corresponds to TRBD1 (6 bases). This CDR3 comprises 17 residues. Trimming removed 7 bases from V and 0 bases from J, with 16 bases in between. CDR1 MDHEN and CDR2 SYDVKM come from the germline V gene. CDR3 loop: CASMGGPGSSYNSPLHF. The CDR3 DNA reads TGTGCCAGCATGGGGGGGCCAGGGAGCTCCTATAATTCACCCCTCCACTTT.

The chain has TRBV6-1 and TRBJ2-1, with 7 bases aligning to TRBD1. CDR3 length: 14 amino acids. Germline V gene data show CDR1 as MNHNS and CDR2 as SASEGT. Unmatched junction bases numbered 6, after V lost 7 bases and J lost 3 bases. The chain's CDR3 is CASTRDSNYNEQFF. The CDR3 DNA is TGTGCCAGCACCCGGGACAGCAACTACAATGAGCAGTTCTTC.

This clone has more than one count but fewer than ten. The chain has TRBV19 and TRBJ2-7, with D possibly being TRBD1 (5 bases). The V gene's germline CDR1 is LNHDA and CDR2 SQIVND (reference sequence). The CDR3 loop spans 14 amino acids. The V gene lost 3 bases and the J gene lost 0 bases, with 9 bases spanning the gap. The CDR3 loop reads CASSMGGASYEQYF. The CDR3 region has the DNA TGTGCCAGTAGTATGGGTGGGGCCTCCTACGAGCAGTACTTC. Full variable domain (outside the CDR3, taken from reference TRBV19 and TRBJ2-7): DGGITQSPKYLFRKEGQNVTLSCEQNLNHDAMYWYRQDPGQGLRLIYYSQIVNDFQKGDIAEGYSVSREKKESFPLTVTSAQKNPTAFYLCASSMGGASYEQYFGPGTRLTVT.

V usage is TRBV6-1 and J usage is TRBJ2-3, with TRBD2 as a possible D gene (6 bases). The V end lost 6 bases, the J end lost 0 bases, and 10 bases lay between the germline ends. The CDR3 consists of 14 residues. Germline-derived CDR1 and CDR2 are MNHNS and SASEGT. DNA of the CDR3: TGTGCCAGCAGCCCGGGAGTTAGCACAGATACGCAGTATTTT. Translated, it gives CASSPGVSTDTQYF.

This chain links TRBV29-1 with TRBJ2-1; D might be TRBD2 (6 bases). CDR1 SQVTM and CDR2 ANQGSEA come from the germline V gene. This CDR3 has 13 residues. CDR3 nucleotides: TGCATGGGCGTCGGCGGGGTAAGCAATGAGCAGTTCTTC. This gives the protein CMGVGGVSNEQFF.

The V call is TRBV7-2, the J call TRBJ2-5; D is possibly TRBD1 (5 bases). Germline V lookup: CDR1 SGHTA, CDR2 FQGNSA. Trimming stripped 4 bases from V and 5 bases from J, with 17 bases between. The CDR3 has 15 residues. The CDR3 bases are TGTGCCAGCAGCTCTGGGGCAGGTCCATGGGAGACCCAGTACTTC. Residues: CASSSGAGPWETQYF. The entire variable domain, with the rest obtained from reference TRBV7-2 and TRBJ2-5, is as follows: GAGVSQSPSNKVTEKGKDVELRCDPISGHTALYWYRQSLGQGLEFLIYFQGNSAPDKSGLPSDRFSAERTGGSVSTLTIQRTQQEDSAVYLCASSSGAGPWETQYFGPGTRLLVL.

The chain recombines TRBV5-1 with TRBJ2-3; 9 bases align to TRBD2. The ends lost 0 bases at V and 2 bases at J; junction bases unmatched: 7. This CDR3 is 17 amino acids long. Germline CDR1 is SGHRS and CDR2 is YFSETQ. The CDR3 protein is CASSLEWAGGPTDTQYF. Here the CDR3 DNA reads TGCGCCAGCAGCTTGGAATGGGCGGGGGGGCCCACAGATACGCAGTATTTT.

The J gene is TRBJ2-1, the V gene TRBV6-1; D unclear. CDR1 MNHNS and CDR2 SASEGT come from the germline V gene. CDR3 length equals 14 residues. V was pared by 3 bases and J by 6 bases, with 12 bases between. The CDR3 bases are TGTGCCAGCAGTGAGGTACAGTTCCCCAATGAGCAGTTCTTC. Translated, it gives CASSEVQFPNEQFF.

The DNA for the CDR3 is TGTGCCTGGAGTCGTGCGGTGGGAGGGCCCCAGCATTTT. Residues: CAWSRAVGGPQHF. The V and J genes are TRBV30 and TRBJ1-5; D unresolved. Germline values: CDR1 GTSNPN, CDR2 SVGIG (reference sequence). The CDR3 runs 13 residues. V was clipped by 2 bases and J by 9 bases, with 14 bases between them.

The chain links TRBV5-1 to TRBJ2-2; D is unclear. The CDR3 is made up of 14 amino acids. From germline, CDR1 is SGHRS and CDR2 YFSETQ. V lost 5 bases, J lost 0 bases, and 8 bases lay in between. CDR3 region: CASRSLPNTGELFF. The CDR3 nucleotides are TGCGCCAGCAGGTCTCTTCCGAACACCGGGGAGCTGTTTTTT.

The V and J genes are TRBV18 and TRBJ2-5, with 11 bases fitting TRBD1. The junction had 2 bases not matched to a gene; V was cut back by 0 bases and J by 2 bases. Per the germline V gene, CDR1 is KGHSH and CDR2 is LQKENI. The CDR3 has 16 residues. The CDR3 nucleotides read TGTGCCAGCTCACCACCGGACAGGGGGCCTCAAGAGACCCAGTACTTC. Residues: CASSPPDRGPQETQYF.

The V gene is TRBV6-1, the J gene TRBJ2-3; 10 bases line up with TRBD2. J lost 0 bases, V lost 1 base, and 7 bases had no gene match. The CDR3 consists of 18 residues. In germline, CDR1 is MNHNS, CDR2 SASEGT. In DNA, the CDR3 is TGTGCCAGCAGTGAAGTTGTGCTAGCGGGGGCCAGCACAGATACGCAGTATTTT. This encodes CASSEVVLAGASTDTQYF.

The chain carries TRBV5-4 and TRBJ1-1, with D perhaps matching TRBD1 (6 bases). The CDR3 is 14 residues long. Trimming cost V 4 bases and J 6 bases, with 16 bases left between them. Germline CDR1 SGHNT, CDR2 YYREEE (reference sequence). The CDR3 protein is CASSKGQFGAEAFF. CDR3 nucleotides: TGTGCCAGCAGCAAGGGACAATTTGGCGCTGAAGCTTTCTTT.

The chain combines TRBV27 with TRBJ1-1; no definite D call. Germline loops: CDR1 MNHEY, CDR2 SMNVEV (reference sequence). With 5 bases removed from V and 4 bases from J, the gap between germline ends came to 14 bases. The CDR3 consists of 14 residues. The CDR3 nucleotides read TGTGCCAGCAGTACCCTCAGAGGGTTCACTGAAGCTTTCTTT. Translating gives CASSTLRGFTEAFF.